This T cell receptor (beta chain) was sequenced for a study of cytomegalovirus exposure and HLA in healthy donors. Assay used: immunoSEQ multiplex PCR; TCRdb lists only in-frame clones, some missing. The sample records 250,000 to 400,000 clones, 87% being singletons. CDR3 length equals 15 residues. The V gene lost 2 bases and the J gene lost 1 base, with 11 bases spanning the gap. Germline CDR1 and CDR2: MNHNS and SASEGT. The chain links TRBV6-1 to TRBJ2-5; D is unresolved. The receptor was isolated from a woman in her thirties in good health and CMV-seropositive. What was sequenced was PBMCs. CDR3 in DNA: TGTGCCAGCAGTGAACATAGACGGAGCCAAGAGACCCAGTACTTC. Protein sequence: CASSEHRRSQETQYF.